Listed here are 31 T cell receptor beta chains from one sample, sequenced in a study of blood T cell repertoires in COVID-19. Some clones are missing from TCRdb's copy, which holds only in-frame ones; the method was immunoSEQ multiplex PCR. The table has 95,000 to 150,000 clones, 84% seen once. The specimen sequenced was PBMCs or T cells enriched from blood (not recorded which). These receptors were collected from a woman aged 25 to 39 who had recovered from COVID-19.

This clone was counted once. The rearrangement joins TRBV28 to TRBJ1-2; the match to TRBD1 covers 8 bases. The V and J ends lost 4 bases and 7 bases, in that order; junction bases with no gene match: 2. From germline, CDR1 is MDHEN and CDR2 SYDVKM. This CDR3 has 12 residues. The CDR3 sequence: CASSSDRVGYTF. DNA for the CDR3: TGTGCCAGCAGTTCGGACAGGGTTGGCTACACCTTC.

The chain links TRBV7-9 to TRBJ1-3; no clear D. Germline assignment: CDR1 SEHNR and CDR2 FQNEAQ (reference sequence). This CDR3 is 15 amino acids long. V dropped 5 bases and J dropped 3 bases, with 14 bases sitting between them. In nucleotides, the CDR3 is TGTGCCAGCAGCCTCTTTAGCCTCGGTGGAAACACCATATATTTT. It translates to CASSLFSLGGNTIYF.

The chain recombines TRBV5-1 with TRBJ2-7; TRBD1 might be the D (6 bases). Germline V gives CDR1 SGHRS, CDR2 YFSETQ. Trimming left V 4 bases short and J 2 bases short, with 16 bases between. This CDR3 contains 15 residues. CDR3 nucleotides: TGCGCCAGCAGCCATTTCGAGGACAGTCCCTACGAGCAGTACTTC. Encoded protein: CASSHFEDSPYEQYF.

The rearrangement links TRBV7-3 to TRBJ2-3, with 14 positions matching TRBD2. Germline values: CDR1 SGHTA, CDR2 FQGTGA. The CDR3 has 16 residues. V dropped 4 bases and J dropped 5; count of bases not matched to a gene: 5. The CDR3 sequence is CASSSPGLAGGDTQYF. The CDR3 region has the DNA TGTGCCAGCAGCTCCCCCGGACTAGCGGGAGGAGATACGCAGTATTTT. Full variable domain (rest looked up from reference TRBV7-3 and TRBJ2-3): GAGVSQTPSNKVTEKGKYVELRCDPISGHTALYWYRQSLGQGPEFLIYFQGTGAADDSGLPNDRFFAVRPEGSVSTLKIQRTERGDSAVYLCASSSPGLAGGDTQYFGPGTRLTVL.

The V and J genes are TRBV27 and TRBJ2-7; TRBD2 matches at 8 bases. From germline, CDR1 is MNHEY and CDR2 SMNVEV (reference sequence). This CDR3 has 18 residues. Trimming at V came to 4 bases and at J to 3 bases, leaving 17 bases not matched to a gene. CDR3 nucleotide sequence: TGTGCCAGCAGTTCTGGGGTAATGTCCGGGAGGGGTTTCTACGAGCAGTACTTC. Translated: CASSSGVMSGRGFYEQYF.

The gene calls are TRBV27 and TRBJ1-1, with 10 bases lining up with TRBD1. After removal of 6 bases from V and 7 bases from J, the junction contained 2 bases not matched to a gene. Germline values: CDR1 MNHEY, CDR2 SMNVEV (reference sequence). This CDR3 comprises 12 residues. The CDR3 nucleotides are TGTGCCAGCAGCAGGACAGGGGGTGAAGCTTTCTTT. It codes for CASSRTGGEAFF.

The J gene is TRBJ1-2, the V gene TRBV24-1; D might be TRBD1 (6 bases). Looked up from germline, CDR1 is KGHDR and CDR2 is SFDVKD. Trimming cost V 4 bases and J 5 bases, with 19 bases left between them. CDR3 size: 16 residues. The CDR3 sequence: CATSDPGQGQTYGYTF. The CDR3 DNA reads as TGTGCCACCAGTGACCCCGGCCAGGGGCAGACTTATGGCTACACCTTC.

The rearrangement links TRBV11-1 to TRBJ2-5; the match to TRBD1 covers 8 bases. Germline CDR1 reads SGHAT; CDR2 reads FQDESV (reference sequence). V was clipped by 3 bases and J by 9 bases; unmatched bases: 12. The CDR3 is 15 residues long. The CDR3 nucleotides are TGTGCCAGCAGCTTGACAGGGGCCAATCAAGGGGCCCAGTACTTC. Protein: CASSLTGANQGAQYF. The entire variable domain, with the rest obtained from reference TRBV11-1 and TRBJ2-5, is as follows: EAEVAQSPRYKITEKSQAVAFWCDPISGHATLYWYRQILGQGPELLVQFQDESVVDDSQLPKDRFSAERLKGVDSTLKIQPAELGDSAMYLCASSLTGANQGAQYFGPGTRLLVL.

The gene calls are TRBV11-2 and TRBJ2-7; D is perhaps TRBD1 (6 bases). This CDR3 comprises 16 residues. The V end was cut by 0 bases, the J end by 4 bases, with 16 bases between. Looked up from germline, CDR1 is SGHAT and CDR2 is FQNNGV. Written as DNA, the CDR3 is TGTGCCAGCAGCTTAGATACACAGGGTCTTAGGTACGAGCAGTACTTC. It specifies CASSLDTQGLRYEQYF.

This sequence joins TRBV19 and TRBJ2-2, with D possibly matching TRBD2 (6 bases). V lost 3 bases and J 4 bases, leaving 12 bases between the germline ends. Germline V gene sequence: CDR1 LNHDA, CDR2 SQIVND (reference sequence). This CDR3 spans 15 amino acids. CDR3 protein: CASSIVAGTTGELFF. CDR3 coding DNA: TGTGCCAGTAGTATCGTGGCGGGAACCACCGGGGAGCTGTTTTTT.

CDR3 region: CASSPDRGNYGYTF. CDR3 coding DNA: TGTGCCAGCAGCCCGGACAGGGGAAACTATGGCTACACCTTC. This rearrangement joins TRBV7-2 to TRBJ1-2; 9 positions agree with TRBD1. The CDR3 sequence is 14 residues long. J lost 2 bases, V lost 5 bases, and 3 bases had no gene match. Germline V gene sequence: CDR1 SGHTA, CDR2 FQGNSA. Together with reference TRBV7-2 and TRBJ1-2, the CDR3 gives the full variable domain: GAGVSQSPSNKVTEKGKDVELRCDPISGHTALYWYRQSLGQGLEFLIYFQGNSAPDKSGLPSDRFSAERTGGSVSTLTIQRTQQEDSAVYLCASSPDRGNYGYTFGSGTRLTVV.

This rearrangement joins TRBV6-6 to TRBJ2-2; the match to TRBD1 covers 10 bases. CDR3 length: 15 amino acids. Germline V CDR1 and CDR2: MNHNY, SVGAGI (reference sequence). After removal of 5 bases from V and 5 bases from J, the junction contained 5 bases not matched to a gene. The CDR3 region has the DNA TGTGCCAGCAGTCCGACAGGGGGCATGACCGGGGAGCTGTTTTTT. As protein: CASSPTGGMTGELFF.

This chain joins TRBV19 and TRBJ2-3, with D tentatively TRBD1 (6 bases). V shed 3 bases and J shed 3 bases, with 13 bases lying between them. This CDR3 is built from 15 residues. Per the germline V gene, CDR1 is LNHDA and CDR2 is SQIVND (reference sequence). The chain's CDR3 is CASSMEVGGTDTQYF. The CDR3 DNA reads TGTGCCAGTAGTATGGAAGTAGGGGGAACAGATACGCAGTATTTT.

The CDR3 sequence: CASSLSGVGYGYTF. The CDR3, as DNA: TGTGCCAGCAGTTTGTCGGGGGTCGGCTATGGCTACACCTTC. The chain uses TRBV28 and TRBJ1-2; a possible D gene is TRBD1 (5 bases). The CDR3 totals 14 residues. The V and J ends lost 3 bases and 4 bases respectively, with 12 bases between them. Looked up from germline, CDR1 is MDHEN and CDR2 is SYDVKM.

The genes are TRBV5-4 and TRBJ2-2; possibly TRBD1 for D (5 bases). The germline gives CDR1 SGHNT, CDR2 YYREEE (reference sequence). V lost 4 bases and J 0 bases, leaving 16 bases between the germline ends. This CDR3 contains 17 residues. In DNA form, the CDR3 reads TGTGCCAGCAGCGCGCCAGGCAGGGTCCCGAACACCGGGGAGCTGTTTTTT. It specifies CASSAPGRVPNTGELFF.

This clone was observed a few times. The V gene is TRBV6-6, the J gene TRBJ1-1, with D maybe TRBD1 (6 bases). V lost 9 bases and J lost 0, with 20 bases in between. Germline V gene data show CDR1 as MNHNY and CDR2 as SVGAGI (reference sequence). CDR3 size: 16 residues. CDR3 sequence: CASKDLQGWVNTEAFF. CDR3 nucleotides: TGTGCCAGTAAAGACCTACAGGGATGGGTGAACACTGAAGCTTTCTTT.

This chain joins TRBV4-1 and TRBJ2-7, with TRBD1 matching over 7 bases. The J segment lost 6 bases and the V segment lost 1 base, leaving 6 bases of the junction unmatched. Germline-derived CDR1 and CDR2 are MGHRA and YSYEKL. This CDR3 contains 14 residues. This CDR3 reads CASSQGEWTGEQYF. CDR3 bases: TGCGCCAGCAGCCAAGGGGAGTGGACAGGCGAGCAGTACTTC.

The chain combines TRBV5-4 with TRBJ2-5, with no clear D. Germline CDR1 reads SGHNT; CDR2 reads YYREEE (reference sequence). V lost 0 bases, J lost 2 bases, and 11 bases lay in between. The CDR3 is 15 residues long. Here the CDR3 reads CASSLGATKQETQYF. For the CDR3, the DNA is TGTGCCAGCAGCTTGGGGGCGACAAAGCAAGAGACCCAGTACTTC.

This clone was observed a single time. This chain connects TRBV28 to TRBJ2-1, with a possible D match to TRBD2 (6 bases). The CDR3 loop spans 14 amino acids. Trimming removed 1 base at V and 6 bases at J, with 10 bases between. Germline V lookup: CDR1 MDHEN, CDR2 SYDVKM. The CDR3, as DNA: TGTGCCAGCAGTTTATCTCTAGCGAGCAATGAGCAGTTCTTC. Amino acid sequence: CASSLSLASNEQFF.

The J gene is TRBJ1-6, the V gene TRBV3-1 (or the pseudogene TRBV3-2); D is unresolved. Germline loops: CDR1 LGHDT, CDR2 YNNKEL (reference sequence). The CDR3 loop spans 12 amino acids. Between the trimmed V and J ends, which lost 3 bases and 7 bases, there was a span of 4 bases. The CDR3 DNA follows: TGTGCCAGCAGCCACTTCAATTCACCCCTCCACTTT. It translates to CASSHFNSPLHF.

The chain carries TRBV7-9 and TRBJ1-4; TRBD1 matches 9 bases. The V segment lost 5 bases and the J segment 10 bases; nucleotides outside the gene matches: 14. CDR3 length: 16 residues. Germline CDR1 is SEHNR and CDR2 is FQNEAQ (reference sequence). The CDR3 DNA sequence: TGTGCCAGCAGCCCTTCTTGGGGACAGGGTCGGGGAAAACTGTTTTTT. Its translation: CASSPSWGQGRGKLFF.

This chain uses TRBV19 with TRBJ2-5, with D possibly being TRBD1 (6 bases). V lost 6 bases, J lost 1 base, and 9 bases lay in between. CDR1 and CDR2 (germline): LNHDA, SQIVND (reference sequence). The CDR3 length is 13 residues. DNA of the CDR3: TGTGCCAGTAGCGGACAGATCCAAGAGACCCAGTACTTC. Translating it yields CASSGQIQETQYF.

The rearrangement joins TRBV11-2 to TRBJ1-6, with 7 bases fitting TRBD1. The CDR3 length is 15 residues. CDR1 is SGHAT, CDR2 FQNNGV, per germline. Trimming at V came to 1 base and at J to 6 bases, leaving 3 bases not matched to a gene. CDR3 region: CASSLAGTANSPLHF. Written as DNA, the CDR3 is TGTGCCAGCAGCTTAGCGGGGACAGCTAATTCACCCCTCCACTTT.

The chain recombines TRBV5-1 with TRBJ1-4, with D unresolved. CDR3 length: 13 residues. Germline CDR1 SGHRS, CDR2 YFSETQ. V shed 0 bases and J shed 5 bases, with 5 bases lying between them. The CDR3, as DNA: TGCGCCAGCAGCTTGGCTACGAATGAAAAACTGTTTTTT. As protein: CASSLATNEKLFF.

This clone was found once. The genes are TRBV5-5 and TRBJ2-7, with 10 bases matching TRBD2. Trimming removed 4 bases from V and 3 bases from J; junction bases left unmatched: 13. This CDR3 region has 17 residues. Germline V gene data show CDR1 as SGHKS and CDR2 as YYEKEE (reference sequence). In DNA form, the CDR3 reads TGTGCCAGCAGCATATCCCCTCCTAGCGGGAGTTACTACGAGCAGTACTTC. It yields the protein CASSISPPSGSYYEQYF.

V gene TRBV4-1 combines with J gene TRBJ2-1; D possibly corresponds to TRBD2 (6 bases). With 0 bases removed from V and 15 bases from J, the gap between germline ends came to 15 bases. Germline loops: CDR1 MGHRA, CDR2 YSYEKL. CDR3 length: 13 amino acids. The CDR3 DNA follows: TGCGCCAGCAGCCAAGATTGGGGAGGAAAGCTGTTCTTC. Its protein is CASSQDWGGKLFF.

This chain joins TRBV15 and TRBJ1-2; unclear D gene. Germline V gene lookup returns CDR1 LNHNV and CDR2 YYDKDF (reference sequence). The CDR3 loop spans 13 amino acids. The V gene lost 0 bases and the J gene lost 4 bases, with 6 bases spanning the gap. The CDR3 here is CATSRDRSYGYTF. CDR3 nucleotides: TGTGCCACCAGCAGAGATCGCAGCTATGGCTACACCTTC.

The chain uses TRBV5-1 and TRBJ2-1; 9 bases align to TRBD2. Looked up from germline, CDR1 is SGHRS and CDR2 is YFSETQ. Trimming took 4 bases from V and 9 from J; bases not matched to a gene: 8. The CDR3 spans 14 residues. DNA for the CDR3: TGCGCCAGCAGCACCATCGGGACTAGCAGTGAGCAGTTCTTC. Translating it yields CASSTIGTSSEQFF.

There are a few counts of this clone. The chain uses TRBV27 and TRBJ1-2; D may be TRBD1 (6 bases). The germline V gene has CDR1 MNHEY and CDR2 SMNVEV (reference sequence). The CDR3 is 12 residues long. Trimming cost V 5 bases and J 4 bases, with 8 bases left between them. The CDR3 nucleotides are TGTGCCAGCAGTGGGGGCAGCTATGGCTACACCTTC. Its protein product is CASSGGSYGYTF.

This clone occurred a few times. V is TRBV28 and J is TRBJ2-7; TRBD1 aligns across 10 bases. CDR1 MDHEN and CDR2 SYDVKM come from the germline V gene. This CDR3 is 15 amino acids long. V trimming: 5 bases; J trimming: 2 bases; junction bases outside the gene matches: 6. CDR3: CASSHRQGAPYEQYF. The CDR3 DNA sequence: TGTGCCAGCAGTCACAGACAGGGGGCCCCCTACGAGCAGTACTTC.

This sequence joins TRBV7-7 and TRBJ2-3; tentative D call: TRBD2 (5 bases). Germline CDR1 reads SSHAT; CDR2 reads FNYEAQ (reference sequence). The CDR3 totals 17 residues. This CDR3 is CARNSPERSPSTDTQYF. CDR3 in DNA: TGTGCTAGAAATTCCCCTGAGCGGAGCCCTAGCACAGATACGCAGTATTTT.